The 10 T cell receptor beta chains below come from one sample, sequenced in a study of CD8+ T cells in alopecia areata. Sequencing used cDNA as its template, made by extracting RNA and reverse transcribing it. The method was immunoSEQ multiplex PCR; TCRdb's version includes in-frame clones alone and lacks a portion of them. The table lists approximately 150,000 clones, around 83% of them singletons. The treatment: oral pan-JAK inhibitor, 5-10 mg twice daily. Sample: CD8+ T cells sorted from blood, taken at week 4, from a patient treated with tofacitinib. Every receptor here comes from a human donor with alopecia areata.

The V and J genes are TRBV5-1 and TRBJ1-6, with D possibly matching TRBD1 (5 bases). The CDR3 length is 15 residues. Looked up from germline, CDR1 is SGHRS and CDR2 is YFSETQ. Deletions cut 4 bases from V and 8 bases from J, with 16 bases between. The DNA for the CDR3 is TGCGCCAGCAGCACCGGGACTGGAGGGGATTCACCCCTCCACTTT. Translation gives CASSTGTGGDSPLHF.

V gene TRBV7-9 combines with J gene TRBJ1-2; D is possibly TRBD1 (5 bases). Germline V gene data show CDR1 as SEHNR and CDR2 as FQNEAQ (reference sequence). Trimming cost V 0 bases and J 7 bases, with 9 bases left between them. This CDR3 has 13 residues. CDR3 DNA sequence: TGTGCCAGCAGCTTAGCCGGGGCACGTGGCTACACCTTC. This codes for CASSLAGARGYTF.

The rearrangement uses TRBV13 and TRBJ2-1; D is unresolved. CDR1 PRHDT and CDR2 FYEKMQ come from the germline V gene (reference sequence). The V and J ends lost 0 bases and 1 base respectively, with 7 bases between them. The length of the CDR3 is 15 residues. The DNA of the CDR3 is TGTGCCAGCAGCTTAGGGCGGTCTTCCTACAATGAGCAGTTCTTC. The encoded protein is CASSLGRSSYNEQFF.

V usage is TRBV9 and J usage is TRBJ2-5; 9 nucleotides agree with TRBD2. Germline V gene sequence: CDR1 SGDLS, CDR2 YYNGEE. The CDR3 totals 17 residues. The junction had 11 bases not matched to a gene; V was cut back by 1 base and J by 4 bases. CDR3: CASSVTPAGGYGETQYF. The CDR3 DNA follows: TGTGCCAGCAGCGTAACCCCCGCGGGGGGGTATGGAGAGACCCAGTACTTC. The full variable domain, in which reference TRBV9 and TRBJ2-5 provide the parts outside the CDR3, is DSGVTQTPKHLITATGQRVTLRCSPRSGDLSVYWYQQSLDQGLQFLIQYYNGEERAKGNILERFSAQQFPDLHSELNLSSLELGDSALYFCASSVTPAGGYGETQYFGPGTRLLVL.

The J gene is TRBJ2-5, the V gene TRBV7-9; a possible D gene is TRBD1 (6 bases). V lost 10 bases to trimming and J lost 3 bases, with 15 bases between them. Germline CDR1 is SEHNR and CDR2 is FQNEAQ (reference sequence). CDR3 length equals 13 residues. CDR3 in amino acids: CATADRQKETQYF. The CDR3 DNA is TGTGCCACCGCGGACAGACAGAAAGAGACCCAGTACTTC.

The chain uses TRBV4-1 and TRBJ2-1, with TRBD2 matching over 7 bases. The CDR3 is 16 residues long. Germline assignment: CDR1 MGHRA and CDR2 YSYEKL. V lost 1 base and J lost 4; bases outside the gene matches: 7. CDR3 DNA sequence: TGCGCCAGCAGCCAAGCCGGCGGGAGTGTTTACAATGAGCAGTTCTTC. Amino acid sequence: CASSQAGGSVYNEQFF.

The chain has TRBV29-1 and TRBJ2-7, with TRBD2 matching over 10 bases. Germline trimming cut 8 bases from V and 2 bases from J; bases unmatched to any gene: 9. The CDR3 runs to 14 residues. CDR1 and CDR2 (germline): SQVTM, ANQGSEA. The CDR3: CSIITSGTTYEQYF. DNA for the CDR3: TGCAGCATCATAACTAGCGGGACGACCTACGAGCAGTACTTC.

This clone has a handful of counts. The J gene is TRBJ2-2, the V gene TRBV7-9; unclear D gene. The CDR3 totals 15 residues. V dropped 3 bases and J dropped 6 bases, with 14 bases sitting between them. CDR1 SEHNR and CDR2 FQNEAQ come from the germline V gene (reference sequence). The CDR3, as DNA: TGTGCCAGCAGCTTGTTATATCTTGACGCCGGGGAGCTGTTTTTT. Its protein is CASSLLYLDAGELFF. Looking up the rest from reference TRBV7-9 and TRBJ2-2 gives the full variable domain: DTGVSQNPRHKITKRGQNVTFRCDPISEHNRLYWYRQTLGQGPEFLTYFQNEAQLEKSRLLSDRFSAERPKGSFSTLEIQRTEQGDSAMYLCASSLLYLDAGELFFGEGSRLTVL.

The CDR3 coding sequence is TGTGCCTGGACCAAGGCCACTAGCGGACGAAGCACAGATACGCAGTATTTT. Its protein product is CAWTKATSGRSTDTQYF. V usage is TRBV30 and J usage is TRBJ2-3; TRBD2 agrees at 8 bases. Germline V gives CDR1 GTSNPN, CDR2 SVGIG (reference sequence). The CDR3 contains 17 residues. V lost 4 bases, J lost 0 bases, and 12 bases stayed unmatched.

The gene calls are TRBV11-2 and TRBJ2-2; perhaps TRBD2 as D (5 bases). This CDR3 spans 16 amino acids. The germline V gene encodes CDR1 SGHAT and CDR2 FQNNGV. The germline V and J ends were trimmed by 3 bases and 3 bases, with 14 bases remaining between them. The CDR3 DNA is TGTGCCAGCAGCTTGGTCCCTAAGGGAGACACCGGGGAGCTGTTTTTT. Its protein product is CASSLVPKGDTGELFF.